The next 11 T cell receptor beta chains were all read from a single sample in a study of blood T cell repertoires in COVID-19. Profiling relied on immunoSEQ multiplex PCR, and the TCRdb table lists in-frame clones only, not all of them. Altogether approximately 140,000 clones are present, 70% to 85% being singletons, with the ten largest covering under 4.5%. The sequencing input was peripheral blood. The receptors shown here come from a man between 60 and 75 years old with acute or convalescent COVID-19.

The rearrangement uses TRBV3-1 (or the pseudogene TRBV3-2) and TRBJ2-3; the match to TRBD2 covers 8 bases. The germline V gene has CDR1 LGHDT and CDR2 YNNKEL (reference sequence). The CDR3 contains 19 residues. J gave up 0 bases and V 4 bases, and 15 bases lay outside the gene matches. CDR3 nucleotides: TGTGCCAGCAGCCTTCTACGCGGCGGGAGGCACGCTAGCACAGATACGCAGTATTTT. Its translation: CASSLLRGGRHASTDTQYF.

The V and J genes are TRBV27 and TRBJ1-5, with 7 bases fitting TRBD1. The length of the CDR3 is 16 residues. V shed 8 bases, J shed 4 bases, and the junction held 14 bases outside the gene matches. The germline V gene encodes CDR1 MNHEY and CDR2 SMNVEV (reference sequence). The CDR3 DNA is TGTGCCAGCCGACCAGTGCAGGGGGTAGGGAATCAGCCCCAGCATTTT. Residues: CASRPVQGVGNQPQHF.

This sequence joins TRBV6-5 and TRBJ2-7, with 8 bases matching TRBD2. The CDR3 spans 15 residues. Germline assignment: CDR1 MNHEY and CDR2 SVGAGI. With 7 bases clipped from V and 2 bases from J, the junction kept 10 bases outside the gene matches. The CDR3 nucleotides are TGTGCCAGCAAAGGGGGTAGCGGGGTTGCCTACGAGCAGTACTTC. Protein: CASKGGSGVAYEQYF.

The rearrangement uses TRBV7-2 and TRBJ1-1, with 9 bases that match TRBD1. V lost 5 bases and J lost 2; bases outside the gene matches: 9. Germline loops: CDR1 SGHTA, CDR2 FQGNSA. The CDR3 covers 16 residues. CDR3 in amino acids: CASSPPQGAGNTEAFF. The DNA for the CDR3 is TGTGCCAGCAGCCCCCCACAGGGGGCGGGAAACACTGAAGCTTTCTTT.

This clone was observed a single time. The rearrangement links TRBV28 to TRBJ2-5; TRBD1 aligns across 9 bases. CDR3 length: 15 residues. Trimming took 3 bases from V and 2 from J; bases not matched to a gene: 4. Germline V gene data show CDR1 as MDHEN and CDR2 as SYDVKM. The CDR3 region has the DNA TGTGCCAGCAGTTTCGGGACAGGGAGGCAAGAGACCCAGTACTTC. Residues: CASSFGTGRQETQYF.

The gene calls are TRBV7-3 and TRBJ2-6, with a weak D call TRBD2 (6 bases). Germline CDR1 reads SGHTA; CDR2 reads FQGTGA. The CDR3 has 15 amino acids. Trimming cost V 5 bases and J 4 bases, with 12 bases left between them. The CDR3 spells CASSRGIAGANVLTF. Here the CDR3 DNA reads TGTGCCAGCAGCCGGGGGATAGCCGGGGCCAACGTCCTGACTTTC.

The chain uses TRBV2 and TRBJ1-5; 7 bases map to TRBD1. The CDR3 extends over 15 amino acids. Germline V gene data show CDR1 as SNHLY and CDR2 as FYNNEI. Unmatched junction bases numbered 2, after V lost 3 bases and J lost 0 bases. The CDR3 spells CASSEGQLSNQPQHF. DNA of the CDR3: TGTGCCAGCAGTGAGGGACAGCTTAGCAATCAGCCCCAGCATTTT.

This chain uses TRBV28 with TRBJ2-7; D gene unclear. Trimming shortened V by 6 bases and J by 2 bases, and 14 bases separated the two germline ends. From germline, CDR1 is MDHEN and CDR2 SYDVKM. This CDR3 spans 14 amino acids. The CDR3 nucleotides are TGTGCCAGCAGCCACCAGGTGTCAACCTACGAGCAGTACTTC. It specifies CASSHQVSTYEQYF. Together with reference TRBV28 and TRBJ2-7, the CDR3 gives the full variable domain: DVKVTQSSRYLVKRTGEKVFLECVQDMDHENMFWYRQDPGLGLRLIYFSYDVKMKEKGDIPEGYSVSREKKERFSLILESASTNQTSMYLCASSHQVSTYEQYFGPGTRLTVT.

The rearrangement joins TRBV5-6 to TRBJ2-7, with D possibly matching TRBD2 (5 bases). The ends were cut back, 6 bases at V and 2 bases at J, with 15 bases in the middle. Per the germline V gene, CDR1 is SGHDT and CDR2 is YYEEEE. The CDR3 runs 14 residues. The CDR3 region has the DNA TGTGCCAGCAACGTTGGTAGCGCGACCTACGAGCAGTACTTC. Translated, it gives CASNVGSATYEQYF.

The chain employs TRBV11-2 and TRBJ2-1; TRBD2 matches 13 bases. V lost 3 bases and J lost 10; bases outside the gene matches: 3. The CDR3 has 14 residues. Germline V gene data show CDR1 as SGHAT and CDR2 as FQNNGV. CDR3 amino acids: CASSFTSGRAEQFF. CDR3 nucleotide sequence: TGTGCCAGCAGCTTTACTAGCGGGAGGGCGGAGCAGTTCTTC.

V gene TRBV7-9 combines with J gene TRBJ1-6; tentatively, D is TRBD1 (5 bases). Germline assignment: CDR1 SEHNR and CDR2 FQNEAQ (reference sequence). Between the trimmed V and J ends, which lost 6 bases and 7 bases, there was a span of 16 bases. The CDR3 has 15 amino acids. CDR3 protein: CASSSTQGGNSPLHF. The DNA for the CDR3 is TGTGCCAGCAGTTCGACTCAGGGCGGCAATTCACCCCTCCACTTT.